These 19 T cell receptor beta chains were all obtained from the same sample, sequenced in a study of cytomegalovirus exposure and HLA in healthy donors. Primers: 60 Vbeta forward and 13 Jbeta reverse. The repertoire was sequenced with immunoSEQ multiplex PCR; TCRdb's copy has only in-frame clones and lacks some. Of under 200,000 clones listed, roughly four fifths are singletons. The sample consisted of PBMCs. The source is a female donor in good health and CMV-seronegative.

The chain recombines TRBV7-9 with TRBJ2-1; TRBD1 aligns across 11 bases. The CDR3 sequence is 16 residues long. Germline V CDR1 and CDR2: SEHNR, FQNEAQ (reference sequence). The V gene end was trimmed by 5 bases and the J gene end by 6 bases; junction bases not matched to a gene: 9. Here the CDR3 reads CASSPPWDRGSNEQFF. In nucleotides, the CDR3 is TGTGCCAGCAGCCCTCCCTGGGACAGGGGGAGCAATGAGCAGTTCTTC.

This chain uses TRBV7-9 with TRBJ1-1; weak D call: TRBD1 (6 bases). Trimming stripped 2 bases from V and 8 bases from J, with 9 bases between. The CDR3 has 12 amino acids. Per germline, CDR1 SEHNR and CDR2 FQNEAQ (reference sequence). The CDR3 region has the DNA TGTGCCAGCAGCTTAACGGGGACAGAAGCTTTCTTT. This codes for CASSLTGTEAFF.

This clone was counted a few times. CDR3 sequence: CASSQEILRGRPTDTQYF. CDR3 nucleotide sequence: TGTGCCAGCAGCCAAGAGATCCTGCGGGGGCGCCCGACGGATACGCAGTATTTT. The genes are TRBV4-2 and TRBJ2-3; D possibly corresponds to TRBD2 (7 bases). The CDR3 loop spans 18 amino acids. V was shortened by 0 bases and J by 6 bases, with 22 bases between the two germline ends. From germline, CDR1 is LGHNA and CDR2 YNFKEQ.

V is TRBV28 and J is TRBJ2-2; no definite D call. The CDR3 is made up of 13 amino acids. V was cut by 6 bases and J by 5 bases, with 10 bases left in between. The germline V gene encodes CDR1 MDHEN and CDR2 SYDVKM. The chain's CDR3 is CASSLVWTGELFF. The CDR3 DNA follows: TGTGCCAGCAGCCTAGTGTGGACCGGGGAGCTGTTTTTT. Full variable domain (missing parts from reference TRBV28 and TRBJ2-2): DVKVTQSSRYLVKRTGEKVFLECVQDMDHENMFWYRQDPGLGLRLIYFSYDVKMKEKGDIPEGYSVSREKKERFSLILESASTNQTSMYLCASSLVWTGELFFGEGSRLTVL.

The chain recombines TRBV9 with TRBJ2-2; D gene unclear. Germline CDR1 is SGDLS and CDR2 is YYNGEE. The V end was cut by 7 bases, the J end by 4 bases, with 8 bases between. The CDR3 consists of 12 residues. The CDR3 region is CASGDITGELFF. The CDR3 DNA sequence: TGTGCCAGCGGCGATATCACCGGGGAGCTGTTTTTT.

The gene calls are TRBV15 and TRBJ2-4; TRBD1 matches 8 bases. The CDR3 runs 15 residues. The V segment lost 5 bases and the J segment 2 bases; nucleotides outside the gene matches: 5. The V gene's germline CDR1 is LNHNV and CDR2 YYDKDF (reference sequence). The CDR3 nucleotides read TGTGCCACCAGCTCCGGACAGGGAACCAAAAACATTCAGTACTTC. This encodes CATSSGQGTKNIQYF.

The J gene is TRBJ2-7, the V gene TRBV9, with TRBD1 identical over 7 bases. V lost 2 bases to trimming and J lost 2 bases; unmatched junction nucleotides: 10. Germline-derived CDR1 and CDR2 are SGDLS and YYNGEE. This CDR3 contains 16 residues. The CDR3 nucleotides read TGTGCCAGCAGCGTTACGATGGACAGGCGCCCCTACGAGCAGTACTTC. It translates to CASSVTMDRRPYEQYF.

To note about this clone: This CDR3 is also generated by other DNA sequences in the sample. The chain links TRBV2 to TRBJ1-6; D might be TRBD1 (6 bases). V was cut by 11 bases and J by 0 bases, with 14 bases left in between. The CDR3 consists of 15 residues. Germline CDR1 and CDR2: SNHLY and FYNNEI. The CDR3 here is CAGRQESSYNSPLHF. DNA of the CDR3: TGTGCCGGGCGACAGGAGAGCTCCTATAATTCACCCCTCCACTTT.

This chain joins TRBV30 and TRBJ1-2; tentatively, D is TRBD1 (5 bases). This CDR3 is 15 amino acids long. V was cut by 2 bases and J by 4 bases, with 17 bases left in between. Germline V gives CDR1 GTSNPN, CDR2 SVGIG (reference sequence). The DNA for the CDR3 is TGTGCCTGGAGTCCCCTGGAGGGGACTTTCTATGGCTACACCTTC. This gives the protein CAWSPLEGTFYGYTF.

DNA for the CDR3: TGTGCCAGCAGCCCCCTGGCGGCGGCTAGCACAGATACGCAGTATTTT. Amino acid sequence: CASSPLAAASTDTQYF. This chain joins TRBV5-6 and TRBJ2-3; D is unclear. Germline CDR1 and CDR2: SGHDT and YYEEEE. The CDR3 is 16 residues long. Trimming took 4 bases from V and 0 from J, leaving 15 bases between them.

The gene calls are TRBV28 and TRBJ2-1; TRBD2 matches at 7 bases. The CDR3 length is 15 residues. J lost 0 bases, V lost 6 bases, and 5 bases had no gene match. Germline V gene lookup returns CDR1 MDHEN and CDR2 SYDVKM. CDR3 sequence: CASSLAGSSYNEQFF. CDR3 DNA: TGTGCCAGCAGCTTAGCGGGCTCCTCCTACAATGAGCAGTTCTTC.

This clone was recorded a few times. The chain combines TRBV18 with TRBJ2-2, with D possibly TRBD2 on 6 matching bases. The length of the CDR3 is 19 residues. Trimming shortened V by 2 bases and J by 3 bases, and 22 bases separated the two germline ends. The germline CDR1 and CDR2 sequences are KGHSH and LQKENI. The CDR3 reads CASSPSLTQGGLDTGELFF. Here the CDR3 DNA reads TGTGCCAGCTCACCATCCCTTACCCAGGGAGGTCTTGACACCGGGGAGCTGTTTTTT.

The V call is TRBV9, the J call TRBJ1-1; 8 bases map to TRBD1. Trimming at V came to 3 bases and at J to 0 bases, leaving 4 bases not matched to a gene. Looked up from germline, CDR1 is SGDLS and CDR2 is YYNGEE. The CDR3 spans 15 residues. The CDR3 region is CASSAQGQVNTEAFF. The CDR3 DNA is TGTGCCAGCAGCGCCCAGGGACAGGTGAACACTGAAGCTTTCTTT.

The count of this clone is one. The chain links TRBV7-2 to TRBJ2-7, with 10 bases aligning to TRBD2. The ends lost 4 bases at V and 2 bases at J; junction bases unmatched: 5. Germline CDR1 is SGHTA and CDR2 is FQGNSA. This CDR3 is built from 15 residues. The DNA of the CDR3 is TGTGCCAGCAGCTCGCCCAGCGGGGGGGCCTACGAGCAGTACTTC. Amino acid sequence: CASSSPSGGAYEQYF.

This clone was observed once. J is TRBJ1-6 and V is TRBV18; 12 bases fit TRBD1. CDR1 KGHSH and CDR2 LQKENI come from the germline V gene. This CDR3 has 15 residues. Trimming removed 4 bases from V and 7 bases from J; junction bases left unmatched: 2. Here the CDR3 DNA reads TGTGCCAGCTCACGGGACAGGGGGCCCAATTCACCCCTCCACTTT. Its protein is CASSRDRGPNSPLHF.

This clone was seen more than once but under ten times. V is TRBV4-3 and J is TRBJ1-2; D might be TRBD1 (6 bases). The V gene lost 0 bases and the J gene lost 9 bases, with 17 bases spanning the gap. The CDR3 runs 15 residues. Germline CDR1 reads LGHNA; CDR2 reads YSLEER. CDR3 sequence: CASSQDGSGAVSYTF. For the CDR3, the DNA is TGCGCCAGCAGCCAAGATGGGTCAGGGGCCGTTAGCTACACCTTC.

J is TRBJ1-1 and V is TRBV18, with D possibly TRBD1 on 5 matching bases. V was trimmed by 0 bases and J by 8 bases, leaving 7 bases between them. The V gene's germline CDR1 is KGHSH and CDR2 LQKENI. The CDR3 extends over 12 amino acids. CDR3 nucleotides: TGTGCCAGCTCACCACCCCAGGGAGAAGCTTTCTTT. Translation: CASSPPQGEAFF.

Here the CDR3 DNA reads TGCGCCAGCAGTGAGTCAGGCGGGATGAACACTGAAGCTTTCTTT. It specifies CASSESGGMNTEAFF. The genes are TRBV10-2 and TRBJ1-1; D ambiguous. The CDR3 contains 15 residues. The ends were cut back, 0 bases at V and 0 bases at J, with 8 bases in the middle. Germline values: CDR1 WSHSY, CDR2 SAAADI.

This clone appeared once. This rearrangement joins TRBV21-1 to TRBJ2-1; no check of the table's D call, TRBD1, against the DNA was made. TRBV21-1 is deemed a pseudogene. The CDR3 length is 18 residues. DNA of the CDR3: TGTGCCAGCAGCAAAGCGCTATCCCGGACACCCTCCTACAATGAGCAGTTCTTC. Translated, it gives CASSKALSRTPSYNEQFF.